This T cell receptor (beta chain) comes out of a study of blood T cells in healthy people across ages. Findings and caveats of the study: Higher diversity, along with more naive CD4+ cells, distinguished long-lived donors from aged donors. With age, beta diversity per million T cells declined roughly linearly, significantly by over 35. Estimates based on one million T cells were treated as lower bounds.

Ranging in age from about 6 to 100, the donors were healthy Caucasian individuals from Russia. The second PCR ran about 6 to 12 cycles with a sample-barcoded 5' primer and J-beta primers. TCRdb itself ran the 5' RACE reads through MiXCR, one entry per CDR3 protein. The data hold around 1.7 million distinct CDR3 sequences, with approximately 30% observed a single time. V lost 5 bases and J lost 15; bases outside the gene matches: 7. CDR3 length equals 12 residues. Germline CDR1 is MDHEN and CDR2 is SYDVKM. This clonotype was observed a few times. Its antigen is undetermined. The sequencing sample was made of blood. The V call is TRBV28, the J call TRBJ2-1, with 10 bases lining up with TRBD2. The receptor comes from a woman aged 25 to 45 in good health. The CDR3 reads CASSKAGGYRFF. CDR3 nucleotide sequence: TGTGCCAGCAGTAAAGCGGGGGGGTATCGGTTCTTC.